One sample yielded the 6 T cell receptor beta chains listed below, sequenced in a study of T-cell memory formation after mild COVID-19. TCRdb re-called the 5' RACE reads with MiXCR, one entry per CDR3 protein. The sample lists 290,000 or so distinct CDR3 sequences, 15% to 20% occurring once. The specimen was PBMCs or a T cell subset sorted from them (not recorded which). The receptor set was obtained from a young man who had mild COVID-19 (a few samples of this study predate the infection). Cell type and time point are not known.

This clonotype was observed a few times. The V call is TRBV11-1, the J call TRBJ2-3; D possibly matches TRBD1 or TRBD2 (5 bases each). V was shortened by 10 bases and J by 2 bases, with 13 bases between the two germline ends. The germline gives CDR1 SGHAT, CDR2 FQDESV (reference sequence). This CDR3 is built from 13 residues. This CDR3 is CANSRDPTDTQYF. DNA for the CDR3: TGTGCCAACTCCAGGGACCCCACAGATACGCAGTATTTT.

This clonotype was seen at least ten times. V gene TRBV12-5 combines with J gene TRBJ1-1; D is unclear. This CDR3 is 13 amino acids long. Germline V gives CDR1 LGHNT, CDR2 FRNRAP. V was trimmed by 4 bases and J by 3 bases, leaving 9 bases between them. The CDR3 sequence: CASGSWSYTEAFF. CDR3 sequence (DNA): TGTGCTAGTGGTTCTTGGTCCTACACTGAAGCTTTCTTT.

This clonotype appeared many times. The CDR3 region is CASSTGSGEETQYF. CDR3 DNA sequence: TGCGCCAGCAGCACGGGTAGCGGGGAAGAGACCCAGTACTTC. The chain employs TRBV4-1 and TRBJ2-5; 8 bases fit TRBD2. The CDR3 consists of 14 residues. Germline CDR1 reads MGHRA; CDR2 reads YSYEKL. V was pared by 5 bases and J by 3 bases, with 5 bases of the junction left unmatched.

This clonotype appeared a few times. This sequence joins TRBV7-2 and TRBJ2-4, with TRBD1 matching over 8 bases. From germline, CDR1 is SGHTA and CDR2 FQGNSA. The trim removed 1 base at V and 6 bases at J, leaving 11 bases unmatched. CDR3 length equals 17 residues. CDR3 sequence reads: CASSLGGTTGGRNIQYF. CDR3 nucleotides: TGTGCCAGCAGCTTAGGGGGAACAACAGGGGGTAGAAACATTCAGTACTTC.

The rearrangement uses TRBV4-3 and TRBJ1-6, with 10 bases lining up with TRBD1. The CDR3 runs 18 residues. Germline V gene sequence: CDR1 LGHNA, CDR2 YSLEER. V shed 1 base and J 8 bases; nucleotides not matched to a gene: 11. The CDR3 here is CASSQVDPGTGDDSPLHF. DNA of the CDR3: TGCGCCAGCAGCCAAGTAGATCCCGGGACAGGGGACGATTCACCCCTCCACTTT.

The CDR3, as DNA: TGTGCCAGCTCCCAAGGACAGGGGGCGTACTATGGCTACACCTTC. Amino acid sequence: CASSQGQGAYYGYTF. The chain uses TRBV18 and TRBJ1-2; TRBD1 agrees at 11 bases. Germline assignment: CDR1 KGHSH and CDR2 LQKENI. Unmatched junction bases numbered 6, after V lost 6 bases and J lost 3 bases. The length of the CDR3 is 15 residues. Full variable domain (rest looked up from reference TRBV18 and TRBJ1-2): NAGVMQNPRHLVRRRGQEARLRCSPMKGHSHVYWYRQLPEEGLKFMVYLQKENIIDESGMPKERFSAEFPKEGPSILRIQQVVRGDSAAYFCASSQGQGAYYGYTFGSGTRLTVV.